This record looks at one T cell receptor beta chain sequence and its context. The sample originates from a study of cytomegalovirus exposure and HLA in healthy donors. Germline V CDR1 and CDR2: LNHDA, SQIVND (reference sequence). The CDR3 contains 14 residues. The ends were cut back, 8 bases at V and 4 bases at J, with 14 bases in the middle. The PCR was carried out with 60 Vbeta primers and 13 Jbeta primers. Sequenced by immunoSEQ multiplex PCR; TCRdb stores in-frame clones only, minus some. The sample shows 110,000 to 150,000 clones, approximately 80% of them seen only once. The sample was PBMCs. This chain uses TRBV19 with TRBJ2-2; tentatively, D is TRBD1 (6 bases). The receptor's source is a woman aged 55-75 years in good health and CMV-seropositive. CDR3 sequence reads: CASLRGGSTGELFF. For the CDR3, the DNA is TGTGCCAGTCTGCGAGGGGGTTCCACCGGGGAGCTGTTTTTT.